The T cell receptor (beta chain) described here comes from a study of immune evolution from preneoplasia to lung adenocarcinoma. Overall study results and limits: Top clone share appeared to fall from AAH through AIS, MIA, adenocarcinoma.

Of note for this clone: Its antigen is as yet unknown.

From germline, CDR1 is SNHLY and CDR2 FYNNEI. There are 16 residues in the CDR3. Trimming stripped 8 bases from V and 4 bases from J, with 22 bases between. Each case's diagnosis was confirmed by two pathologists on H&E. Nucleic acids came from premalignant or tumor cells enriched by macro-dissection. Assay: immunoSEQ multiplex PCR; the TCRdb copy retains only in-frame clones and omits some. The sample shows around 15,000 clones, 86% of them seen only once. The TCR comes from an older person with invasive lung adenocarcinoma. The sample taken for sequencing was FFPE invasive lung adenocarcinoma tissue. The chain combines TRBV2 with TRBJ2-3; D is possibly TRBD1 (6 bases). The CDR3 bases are TGTGCCAGCTCAAGTGGGGTTAACAGGGTGGCAGATACGCAGTATTTT. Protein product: CASSSGVNRVADTQYF.